This T cell receptor (beta chain) was retrieved from a study of early T cells in non-severe SARS-CoV-2 infection. The overall study: Sequencing used unsorted whole-blood bulk RNA, so chains lack pairing.

The protocol attached unique molecular identifiers to individual cDNA molecules. TCRdb analysed the 5' RACE reads with MiXCR anew, one entry per CDR3 protein. The sample has about 90,000 distinct CDR3 sequences; approximately 15% are singletons. CDR1 is MNHEY and CDR2 is SVGAGI in the germline V gene. Trimming took off 5 bases at V and 7 bases at J, with 15 bases between the two ends. This CDR3 has 13 residues. This sequence was found in an adult who was a healthcare worker with PCR-confirmed SARS-CoV-2 infection or an uninfected control (not recorded which). This chain uses TRBV6-5 with TRBJ2-7, with D perhaps matching TRBD2 (5 bases). Sequencing was carried out using whole blood. CDR3 residues: CASSTSGFLEQYF. CDR3 coding DNA: TGTGCCAGCAGTACCAGCGGATTTTTGGAGCAGTACTTC.